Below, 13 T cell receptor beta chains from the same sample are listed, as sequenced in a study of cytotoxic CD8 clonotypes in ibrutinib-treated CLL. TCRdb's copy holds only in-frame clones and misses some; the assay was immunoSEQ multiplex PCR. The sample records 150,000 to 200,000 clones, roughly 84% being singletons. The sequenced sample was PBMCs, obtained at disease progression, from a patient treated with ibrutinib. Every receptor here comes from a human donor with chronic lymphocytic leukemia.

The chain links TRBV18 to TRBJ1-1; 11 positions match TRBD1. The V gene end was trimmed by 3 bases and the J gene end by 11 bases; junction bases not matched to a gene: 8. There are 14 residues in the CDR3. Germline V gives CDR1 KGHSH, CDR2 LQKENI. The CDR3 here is CASSPEGQGASAFF. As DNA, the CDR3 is TGTGCCAGCTCACCGGAAGGACAGGGGGCGAGTGCTTTCTTT.

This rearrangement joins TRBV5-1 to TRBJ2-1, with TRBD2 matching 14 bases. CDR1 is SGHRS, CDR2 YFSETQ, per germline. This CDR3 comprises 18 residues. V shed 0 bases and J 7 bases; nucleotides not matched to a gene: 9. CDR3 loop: CASSLAPGLAGVFNEQFF. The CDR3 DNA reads TGCGCCAGCAGCTTGGCCCCGGGACTAGCGGGAGTCTTTAATGAGCAGTTCTTC.

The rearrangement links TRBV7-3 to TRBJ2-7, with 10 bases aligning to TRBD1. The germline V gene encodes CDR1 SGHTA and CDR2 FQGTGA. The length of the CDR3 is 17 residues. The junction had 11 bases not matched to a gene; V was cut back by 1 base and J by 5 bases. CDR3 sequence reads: CASSLKAAGTGDDEQYF. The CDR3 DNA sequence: TGTGCCAGCAGCTTAAAAGCTGCCGGGACAGGGGATGACGAGCAGTACTTC.

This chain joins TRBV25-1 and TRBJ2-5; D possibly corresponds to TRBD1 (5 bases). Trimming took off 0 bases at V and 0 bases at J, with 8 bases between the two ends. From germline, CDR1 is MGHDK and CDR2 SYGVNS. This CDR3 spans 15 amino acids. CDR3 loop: CASSEYRADQETQYF. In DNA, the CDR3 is TGTGCCAGCAGTGAATACAGGGCGGACCAAGAGACCCAGTACTTC.

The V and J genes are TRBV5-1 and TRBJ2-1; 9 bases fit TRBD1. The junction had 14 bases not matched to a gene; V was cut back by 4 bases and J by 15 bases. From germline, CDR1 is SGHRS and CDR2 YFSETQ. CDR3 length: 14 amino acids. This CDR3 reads CASSPQTGQGGRFF. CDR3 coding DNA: TGCGCCAGCAGCCCTCAGACGGGACAGGGAGGGAGGTTCTTC. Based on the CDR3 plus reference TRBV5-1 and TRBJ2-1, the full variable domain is KAGVTQTPRYLIKTRGQQVTLSCSPISGHRSVSWYQQTPGQGLQFLFEYFSETQRNKGNFPGRFSGRQFSNSRSEMNVSTLELGDSALYLCASSPQTGQGGRFFGPGTRLTVL.

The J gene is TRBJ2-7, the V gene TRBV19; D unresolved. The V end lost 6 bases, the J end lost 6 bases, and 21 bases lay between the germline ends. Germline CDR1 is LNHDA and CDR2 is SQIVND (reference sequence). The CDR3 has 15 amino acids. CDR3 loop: CASSPTFWGLPEQYF. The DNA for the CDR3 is TGTGCCAGTAGCCCAACATTTTGGGGTCTCCCCGAGCAGTACTTC.

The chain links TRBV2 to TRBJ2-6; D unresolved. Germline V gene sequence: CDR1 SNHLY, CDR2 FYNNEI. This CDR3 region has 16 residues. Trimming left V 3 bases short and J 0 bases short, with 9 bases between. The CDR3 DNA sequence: TGTGCCAGCAGTGAGGTCGCCTTCTCTGGGGCCAACGTCCTGACTTTC. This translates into CASSEVAFSGANVLTF.

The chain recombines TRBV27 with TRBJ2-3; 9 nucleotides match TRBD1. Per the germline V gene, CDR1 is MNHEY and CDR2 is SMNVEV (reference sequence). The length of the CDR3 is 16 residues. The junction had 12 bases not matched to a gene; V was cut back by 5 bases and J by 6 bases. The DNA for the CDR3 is TGTGCCAGCAGTCGGGATACAGGGACAGGGCTGGATACGCAGTATTTT. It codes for CASSRDTGTGLDTQYF.

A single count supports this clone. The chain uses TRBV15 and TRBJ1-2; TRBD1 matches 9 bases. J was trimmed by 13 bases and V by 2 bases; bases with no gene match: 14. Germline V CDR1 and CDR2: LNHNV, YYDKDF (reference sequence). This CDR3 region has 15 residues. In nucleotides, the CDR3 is TGTGCCACCAGCAGAAAGACAGGGGGGGAGGTGATAGGCACCTTC. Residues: CATSRKTGGEVIGTF.

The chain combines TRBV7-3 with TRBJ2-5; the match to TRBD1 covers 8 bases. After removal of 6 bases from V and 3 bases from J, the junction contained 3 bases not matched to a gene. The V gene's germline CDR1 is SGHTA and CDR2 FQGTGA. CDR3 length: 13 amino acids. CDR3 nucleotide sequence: TGTGCCAGCAGTCCGACAGGGGAAGAGACCCAGTACTTC. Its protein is CASSPTGEETQYF.

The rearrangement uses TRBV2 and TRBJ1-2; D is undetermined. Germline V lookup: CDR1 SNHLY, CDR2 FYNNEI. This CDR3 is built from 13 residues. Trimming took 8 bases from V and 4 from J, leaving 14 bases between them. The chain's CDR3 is CASGSHSAYGYTF. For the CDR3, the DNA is TGTGCCAGCGGGTCCCACTCCGCCTATGGCTACACCTTC.

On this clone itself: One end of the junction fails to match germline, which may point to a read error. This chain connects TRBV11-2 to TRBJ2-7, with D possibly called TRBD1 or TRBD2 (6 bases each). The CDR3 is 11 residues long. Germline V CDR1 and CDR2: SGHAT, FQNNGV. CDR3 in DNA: TGTGCCAGCAGCTTAAGGGGGGAGTCCTCCTTC. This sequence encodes CASSLRGESSF.

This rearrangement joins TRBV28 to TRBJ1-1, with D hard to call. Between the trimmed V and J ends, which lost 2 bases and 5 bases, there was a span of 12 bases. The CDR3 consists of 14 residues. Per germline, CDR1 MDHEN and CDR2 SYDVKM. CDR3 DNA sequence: TGTGCCAGCAGTTTAGTAGGTATTAAAACTGAAGCTTTCTTT. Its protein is CASSLVGIKTEAFF.